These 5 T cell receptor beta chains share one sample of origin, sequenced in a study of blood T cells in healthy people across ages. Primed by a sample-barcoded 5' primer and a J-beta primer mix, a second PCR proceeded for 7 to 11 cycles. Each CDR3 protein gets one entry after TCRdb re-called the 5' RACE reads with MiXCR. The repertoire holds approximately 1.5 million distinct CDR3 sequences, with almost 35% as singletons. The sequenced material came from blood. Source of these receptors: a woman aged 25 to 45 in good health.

The CDR3 loop reads CASSEAPGGANVLTF. CDR3 nucleotide sequence: TGTGCCAGCAGTGAAGCACCCGGCGGGGCCAACGTCCTGACTTTC. The V call is TRBV2, the J call TRBJ2-6; D unresolved. Germline V CDR1 and CDR2: SNHLY, FYNNEI. The V end was cut by 0 bases, the J end by 4 bases, with 7 bases between. This CDR3 comprises 15 residues.

The CDR3 loop reads CAWMRISILAPGANVLTF. As DNA, the CDR3 is TGTGCCTGGATGCGCATCTCCATCTTGGCCCCCGGGGCCAACGTCCTGACTTTC. This chain connects TRBV30 to TRBJ2-6; D is undetermined. This CDR3 has 18 residues. Per germline, CDR1 GTSNPN and CDR2 SVGIG (reference sequence). V was shortened by 4 bases and J by 4 bases, with 23 bases between the two germline ends. The full variable domain, with the rest looked up from reference TRBV30 and TRBJ2-6, is SQTIHQWPATLVQPVGSPLSLECTVEGTSNPNLYWYRQAAGRGLQLLFYSVGIGQISSEVPQNLSASRPQDRQFILSSKKLLLSDSGFYLCAWMRISILAPGANVLTFGAGSRLTVL.

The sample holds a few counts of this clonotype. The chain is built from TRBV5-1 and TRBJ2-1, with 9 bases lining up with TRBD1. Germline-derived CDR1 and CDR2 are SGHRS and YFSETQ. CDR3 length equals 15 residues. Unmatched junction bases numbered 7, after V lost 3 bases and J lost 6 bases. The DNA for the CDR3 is TGCGCCAGCAGCTCCCAGGGACAGGGTCCCAATGAGCAGTTCTTC. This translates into CASSSQGQGPNEQFF.

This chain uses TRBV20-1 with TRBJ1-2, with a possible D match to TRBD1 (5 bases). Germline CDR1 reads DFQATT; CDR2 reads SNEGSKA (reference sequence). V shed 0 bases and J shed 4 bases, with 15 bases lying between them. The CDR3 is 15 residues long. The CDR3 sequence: CSARERRQSLYGYTF. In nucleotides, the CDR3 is TGCAGTGCTAGAGAGAGGAGACAGTCCCTCTATGGCTACACCTTC.

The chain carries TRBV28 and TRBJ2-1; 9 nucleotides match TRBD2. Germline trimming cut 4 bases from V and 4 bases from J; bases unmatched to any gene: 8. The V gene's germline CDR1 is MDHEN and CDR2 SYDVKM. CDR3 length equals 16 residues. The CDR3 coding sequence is TGTGCCAGCAGTTCGGCCGGGACTAGCAATTACAATGAGCAGTTCTTC. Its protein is CASSSAGTSNYNEQFF.